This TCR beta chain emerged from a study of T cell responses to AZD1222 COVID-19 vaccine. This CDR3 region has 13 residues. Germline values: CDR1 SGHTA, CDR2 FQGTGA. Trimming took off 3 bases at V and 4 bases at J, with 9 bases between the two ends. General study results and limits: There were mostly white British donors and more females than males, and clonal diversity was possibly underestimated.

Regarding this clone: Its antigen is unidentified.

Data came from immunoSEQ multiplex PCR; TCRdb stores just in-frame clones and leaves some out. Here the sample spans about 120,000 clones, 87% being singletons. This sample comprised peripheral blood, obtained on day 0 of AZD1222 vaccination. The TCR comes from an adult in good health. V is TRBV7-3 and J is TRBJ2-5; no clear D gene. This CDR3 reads CASSLSSLETQYF. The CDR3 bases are TGTGCCAGCAGCTTGTCAAGTTTAGAGACCCAGTACTTC.